This T cell receptor beta chain came from a study of T cell responses to AZD1222 COVID-19 vaccine. General study results and limits: Across the whole spike, CD4 TCRs peaked at regions 160-218 and 743-854.

The CDR3 extends over 13 amino acids. Per germline, CDR1 MNHEY and CDR2 SMNVEV (reference sequence). V lost 5 bases to trimming and J lost 8 bases, with 12 bases between them. With regard to this clone: Its specificity is not known.

Sequenced by immunoSEQ multiplex PCR; TCRdb stores in-frame clones only, minus some. The sample consists of 90,000 to 150,000 clones, roughly 89% of them appearing once. This specimen was peripheral blood, taken on day 0 of AZD1222 vaccination. V usage is TRBV27 and J usage is TRBJ2-2; D is unclear. The sequence came from an adult in good health. DNA of the CDR3: TGTGCCAGCAGTCCAGCCTATCATGGGGAGCTGTTTTTT. Residues: CASSPAYHGELFF.